These T cell receptor beta chains were read from a single sample in a study of tumor-infiltrating lymphocytes in primary liver carcinoma. TCRdb reprocessed the multiplex PCR reads via MiXCR and lists one record per CDR3 protein. The table lists 330,000 or so distinct CDR3 sequences, less than 75% of them singletons. Sequencing was done on a sample of peripheral blood. The receptors here all came from a man aged 35-49 years with primary liver carcinoma and hepatitis B virus infection. Each CDR3 is given with its conserved first and last residue. D genes are given only for firm matches. Only part of the rows carry a size: once, few, many, or a class if the clone is expanded.

v_gene	j_gene	abundance	d_gene	CDR3nt	CDR3aa
TRBV11-2	TRBJ2-5	-	TRBD2	TGTGCCAGCATCCTAGCGGAATGGGAGACCCAGTACTTC	CASILAEWETQYF
TRBV5-6	TRBJ1-1	-	-	TGTGCCAGCAGCTTGATCAGAGGGGGGAACACTGAAGCTTTCTTT	CASSLIRGGNTEAFF
TRBV11-3	TRBJ2-3	once	-	TGCGCCGGCAGTCGACAGGTGGGGGATACGCAGTATTTT	CAGSRQVGDTQYF
TRBV6-5	TRBJ1-5	many	-	TGTGCCACCAGTAGGGACCGAAGCAATCAGCCCCAGCATTTT	CATSRDRSNQPQHF
TRBV11-2	TRBJ2-7	-	TRBD2	TGTGCCAGCAGCGAGGGACTAGCGCCCGCCATTGACAAGCAGTACTTC	CASSEGLAPAIDKQYF
TRBV6-1	TRBJ2-1	-	TRBD1	TGTGCCAGCGGGACAGATATCAATGAGCAGTTCTTC	CASGTDINEQFF
TRBV11-2	TRBJ2-1	-	TRBD1	TGTGCCAGCAGCTTCCCGGACAGGCTACTCTATGAGCAGTTCTTC	CASSFPDRLLYEQFF
TRBV11-2	TRBJ2-7	-	-	TGTGCCAGCAGATTAGTGGGTCAGGGTTATTCGCCCTACGAGCAGTATTTC	CASRLVGQGYSPYEQYF
TRBV29-1	TRBJ2-1	once	TRBD1	TGCAACGTCTACCGGGACAGGGGGCACGATGAGCAGTTCTTC	CNVYRDRGHDEQFF
TRBV11-1	TRBJ2-3	-	TRBD1	TGTGCCAGCAGCCCAAGGGTGACAGGGCTGATTGATACGCAGTATTTT	CASSPRVTGLIDTQYF
TRBV11-2	TRBJ1-6	-	-	TGTGCCAGCATCTCCACCCGGAATTCACCCCTCCATTTT	CASISTRNSPLHF
TRBV14	TRBJ2-2	-	-	TGTGCCAACAGCCGACGGGGAGTTGGCGGGGAGCTATTTTTT	CANSRRGVGGELFF